A single sample gave rise to the 11 T cell receptor beta chains below, sequenced in a study of T cell changes during pregnancy in multiple sclerosis. TCRdb keeps only in-frame clones here, not all; method: immunoSEQ multiplex PCR. The data hold around 50,000 clones, with around 92% observed a single time. Sequencing was performed on CD4+ T cells from peripheral blood mononuclear cells, taken after pregnancy. The source is a female donor in good health, enrolled as a control in a pregnancy study.

V gene TRBV7-2 combines with J gene TRBJ2-5; TRBD2 matches at 8 bases. The CDR3 is 13 residues long. The V gene's germline CDR1 is SGHTA and CDR2 FQGNSA. V dropped 4 bases and J dropped 10; count of bases not matched to a gene: 8. The CDR3 DNA reads TGTGCCAGCAGCTCCCCCGGAGCGGGGGTCCAGTACTTC. This encodes CASSSPGAGVQYF. Together with reference TRBV7-2 and TRBJ2-5, the CDR3 gives the full variable domain: GAGVSQSPSNKVTEKGKDVELRCDPISGHTALYWYRQSLGQGLEFLIYFQGNSAPDKSGLPSDRFSAERTGGSVSTLTIQRTQQEDSAVYLCASSSPGAGVQYFGPGTRLLVL.

The chain couples TRBV7-9 to TRBJ1-5; 8 nucleotides match TRBD1. This CDR3 comprises 13 residues. The junction had 3 bases not matched to a gene; V was cut back by 5 bases and J by 6 bases. Looked up from germline, CDR1 is SEHNR and CDR2 is FQNEAQ (reference sequence). As DNA, the CDR3 is TGTGCCAGCAGCCGGACAGGGATTCAGCCCCAGCATTTT. This codes for CASSRTGIQPQHF.

The chain is built from TRBV14 and TRBJ2-1; possible D gene TRBD2, 6 bases. The ends were cut back, 4 bases at V and 3 bases at J, with 13 bases in the middle. Germline CDR1 is SGHDN and CDR2 is FVKESK. This CDR3 contains 15 residues. For the CDR3, the DNA is TGTGCCAGCAGCCCGGGGCGGGGTCTCTACAATGAGCAGTTCTTC. Protein product: CASSPGRGLYNEQFF.

The table lists this clone with a count of one. The chain joins TRBV28 to TRBJ2-2; tentatively, D is TRBD2 (6 bases). From germline, CDR1 is MDHEN and CDR2 SYDVKM. The ends were cut back, 2 bases at V and 0 bases at J, with 7 bases in the middle. The CDR3 loop spans 15 amino acids. The CDR3 reads CASSLGGANTGELFF. Written as DNA, the CDR3 is TGTGCCAGCAGTTTAGGAGGGGCGAACACCGGGGAGCTGTTTTTT.

The chain has TRBV28 and TRBJ1-2; TRBD1 matches at 8 bases. This CDR3 region has 14 residues. CDR1 is MDHEN and CDR2 is SYDVKM in the germline V gene. Trimming cost V 10 bases and J 4 bases; bases outside gene matches: 11. The CDR3 loop reads CAIIPRGPGYGYTF. The CDR3 DNA reads TGTGCCATCATCCCCAGGGGGCCGGGCTATGGCTACACCTTC.

The J gene is TRBJ2-7, the V gene TRBV5-1, with a possible D match to TRBD2 (5 bases). The germline V gene has CDR1 SGHRS and CDR2 YFSETQ. The length of the CDR3 is 15 residues. V was cut by 7 bases and J by 2 bases, with 19 bases left in between. The CDR3 sequence is CASAPDGGRPYEQYF. DNA of the CDR3: TGCGCCAGCGCCCCGGATGGAGGCCGGCCCTACGAGCAGTACTTC.

The chain couples TRBV15 to TRBJ1-1; tentative D call: TRBD1 (6 bases). The CDR3 covers 14 residues. The germline V gene has CDR1 LNHNV and CDR2 YYDKDF (reference sequence). V lost 6 bases and J 8 bases, leaving 19 bases between the germline ends. The CDR3 sequence: CATSLLGAQSEAFF. As DNA, the CDR3 is TGTGCCACCAGTCTTCTGGGGGCGCAGTCAGAAGCTTTCTTT.

This chain uses TRBV27 with TRBJ1-5, with D tentatively TRBD1 (5 bases). The length of the CDR3 is 14 residues. From germline, CDR1 is MNHEY and CDR2 SMNVEV (reference sequence). The germline V and J ends were trimmed by 3 bases and 2 bases, with 8 bases remaining between them. In DNA, the CDR3 is TGTGCCAGCAGTTTGAGCAGGGGCAATCAGCCCCAGCATTTT. This encodes CASSLSRGNQPQHF.

V is TRBV27 and J is TRBJ2-1; tentatively, D is TRBD1 (5 bases). V lost 5 bases and J lost 10, with 12 bases in between. Germline V CDR1 and CDR2: MNHEY, SMNVEV (reference sequence). CDR3 length: 12 amino acids. The CDR3 sequence: CASSRVRGEQFF. CDR3 DNA: TGTGCCAGCAGTCGAGTAAGGGGCGAGCAGTTCTTC.

The chain links TRBV6-1 to TRBJ1-1; D is uncertain. Between the trimmed V and J ends, which lost 5 bases and 0 bases, there was a span of 10 bases. This CDR3 has 14 residues. Per germline, CDR1 MNHNS and CDR2 SASEGT. CDR3 in amino acids: CASSLTEMNTEAFF. CDR3 DNA sequence: TGTGCCAGCAGTCTAACAGAAATGAACACTGAAGCTTTCTTT.

This chain links TRBV5-8 with TRBJ1-4; D unresolved. Deletions cut 5 bases from V and 8 bases from J, with 7 bases between. Germline V gene sequence: CDR1 SGHTS, CDR2 YDEGEE. The CDR3 totals 11 residues. CDR3 coding DNA: TGTGCCAGCAGATTTGAGGAAAAACTGTTTTTT. Translated, it gives CASRFEEKLFF.